This T cell receptor beta chain came from a study of cytomegalovirus exposure and HLA in healthy donors. Study-wide findings and caveats: The CMV antigen specificity of a few CMV-associated chains was confirmed through in vitro analysis. Links to common viral pathogens appeared, in a later analysis, for several of the most significant clusters.

The study ran its PCR with 60 Vbeta and 13 Jbeta primers. The table came from immunoSEQ multiplex PCR; TCRdb's copy has only in-frame clones and leaves some out. Among about 120,000 clones, 70% to 90% were seen once, and the ten largest hold approximately 2%. The V gene's germline CDR1 is SGHRS and CDR2 YFSETQ. The CDR3 has 16 residues. The J segment lost 0 bases and the V segment lost 5 bases, leaving 3 bases of the junction unmatched. Each of the donors was a healthy bone marrow donor. Concerning this clone itself: Its matching antigen is unknown.

The receptor was isolated from a man aged 35-49 years in good health and CMV-seronegative. Sequenced material: PBMCs. The genes are TRBV5-1 and TRBJ2-2; 11 bases fit TRBD2. The CDR3 nucleotides are TGCGCCAGCAGACTAGCGGGAGACGCGAACACCGGGGAGCTGTTTTTT. Its protein is CASRLAGDANTGELFF.